The rows below give T cell receptor beta chains drawn from one sample of a study of patients and donors after allogeneic stem cell transplantation. One entry per CDR3 protein results from TCRdb running MiXCR on the RT-PCR reads. This sample yields about a million distinct CDR3 sequences, of which about a sixth are seen a single time; approximately 5.9% belongs to the top ten. Material: blood, either unsorted or a sorted T cell fraction (not recorded which). All receptors come from a human donor who was either an allogeneic HSCT recipient or a stem cell or donor lymphocyte infusion donor (not recorded which). It is not recorded whose cells these are; they may come from a transplant donor. Both conserved end residues are part of each CDR3. A D gene is named only where the DNA matches it firmly. Part of the rows lack a size; the others show once, few, many or a class for expanded clones.

-,TRBV7-9,-,TRBJ1-1,TGTGCCAGCAGCCCTGTGGAGAAGAACACTGAAGCTTTCTTT,CASSPVEKNTEAFF
TRBD1,TRBV19,-,TRBJ1-5,TGTGCCAGTAGTCGACAGGGGCGTAATCAGCCCCAGCATTTT,CASSRQGRNQPQHF
TRBD2,TRBV6-2/TRBV6-3,-,TRBJ2-7,TGTGCCAGCAGTTACCACGGACTAGCGGGGACCTACGAGCAGTACTTC,CASSYHGLAGTYEQYF
-,TRBV15,few,TRBJ1-2,TGTGCCACCAGCAGGATTAGAAACGACAGCATGCACTATGGCTACACCTTC,CATSRIRNDSMHYGYTF
TRBD2,TRBV5-1,few,TRBJ2-1,TGCGCCAGCAGCATAACTAGCGGGAGCAACCGGAATGAGCAGTTCTTC,CASSITSGSNRNEQFF
TRBD2,TRBV28,-,TRBJ2-1,TGTGCCAGCAGTTTGCCGCTCGGACTAGCGGGGGGGCTTGTCAATGAGCAGTTCTTC,CASSLPLGLAGGLVNEQFF
TRBD1,TRBV5-1,few,TRBJ1-3,TGCGCCAGCAGCTCCGGGACAGAAAGAAACACCATATATTTT,CASSSGTERNTIYF
TRBD1,TRBV5-1,few,TRBJ2-7,TGCGCCAGCAGCGGGACAGGGAGCAACACTCCCTACGAGCAGTACTTC,CASSGTGSNTPYEQYF
-,TRBV20-1,-,TRBJ2-7,TGCAGCGGAGGAGGGACTCCCCCCTACGAGCAGTACTTC,CSGGGTPPYEQYF
TRBD2,TRBV3-1,-,TRBJ2-7,TGTGCCAGCAGCCAAGGCGGGGGGGAAGGCTACGAGCAGTACTTC,CASSQGGGEGYEQYF
-,TRBV6-6,few,TRBJ2-1,TGTGCCAGCAGTTACTCCCCGGATGAGCAGTTCTTC,CASSYSPDEQFF
TRBD1,TRBV28,few,TRBJ2-3,TGTGCCAGCAGTGTCGCCGGGACAGGGGGTGGCACAGATACGCAGTATTTT,CASSVAGTGGGTDTQYF
-,TRBV27,-,TRBJ2-1,TGTGCCACAGGGGGGGACAGGCCTTCCAACAATGAGCAGTTCTTC,CATGGDRPSNNEQFF
TRBD2,TRBV20-1,few,TRBJ2-1,TGCAGTGCTAGAGAGAAACTAGCGGCCTACAATGAGCAGTTCTTC,CSAREKLAAYNEQFF
TRBD2,TRBV12-3/TRBV12-4,many,TRBJ2-7,TGTGCCAGCAGTAGAGGGACTACCGCTGGGGAGTACTTC,CASSRGTTAGEYF
-,TRBV20-1,-,TRBJ2-5,TGCAGTGCTATCAGTCGTCCAGAGACCCAGTACTTC,CSAISRPETQYF
-,TRBV9,few,TRBJ2-3,TGTGCCAGCAGCGTAGACGGCGCCCACACAGATACGCAGTATTTT,CASSVDGAHTDTQYF
-,TRBV4-2,few,TRBJ2-5,TGTGCCAGCAGCCAAGATGGCAAAGGACAAGAGACCCAGTACTTC,CASSQDGKGQETQYF
-,TRBV15,-,TRBJ2-5,TGTGCCACCGGGAACAGGCAAGAGACCCAGTACTTC,CATGNRQETQYF
TRBD2,TRBV10-3,few,TRBJ2-7,TGTGCCACCAGAGGGGCGGGAGGCTACGAGCAGTACTTC,CATRGAGGYEQYF
TRBD1,TRBV28,few,TRBJ2-1,TGTGCCAGCAGTTTTACAGGGGGCGATGAGCAGTTCTTC,CASSFTGGDEQFF
-,TRBV7-9,few,TRBJ2-7,TGTGCCAGCAGCTTATATTCGGCTAGCGCGACGTACGAGCAGTACTTC,CASSLYSASATYEQYF
-,TRBV10-3,few,TRBJ2-2,TGTGCCACCTCGGACGGAGTCTCGAACACCGGGGAGCTGTTTTTT,CATSDGVSNTGELFF
TRBD2,TRBV4-2,few,TRBJ2-1,TGTGCCAGCAGCAGAAGGACTAGCGAGGTTGTCTACAATGAGCAGTTCTTC,CASSRRTSEVVYNEQFF
TRBD2,TRBV4-2,few,TRBJ2-3,TGTGCCAGCAGCCAGGACCTAGCGGGGGGCACAGATACGCAGTATTTT,CASSQDLAGGTDTQYF
-,TRBV4-1,few,TRBJ1-6,TGCGCCAGCAGCCAAGGGCAGTATAATTCACCCCTCCACTTT,CASSQGQYNSPLHF
-,TRBV24-1,-,TRBJ2-7,TGTGCCACCAGTGATTCGGGACGGGACTCCTACGAGCAGTACTTC,CATSDSGRDSYEQYF
TRBD2,TRBV11-2,-,TRBJ2-1,TGTGCCAGCAGCTTAAAGGGGCGGGGGACGCTCTCCTACAATGAGCAGTTCTTC,CASSLKGRGTLSYNEQFF
-,TRBV15,few,TRBJ1-1,TGTGCCACCAGCAGAGATAGTCAGGCGCTCGAAGCTTTCTTT,CATSRDSQALEAFF
-,TRBV9,few,TRBJ2-2,TGTGCCAGCAGCGTTCAAGGCAGTTCTGTCGGGGAGCTGTTTTTT,CASSVQGSSVGELFF
-,TRBV20-1,few,TRBJ1-1,TGCAGTGCTACACTACCGGGACCCCGGGCAGCTTTCTTT,CSATLPGPRAAFF
-,TRBV5-1,few,TRBJ2-3,TGCGCCAGCACCCCTTCCTTTCGGGCTACAGATACGCAGTATTTT,CASTPSFRATDTQYF
-,TRBV9,-,TRBJ1-3,TGTGCCAGCAGCGCTACCCTTGGGTCTGGAAACACCATATATTTT,CASSATLGSGNTIYF
-,TRBV12-3/TRBV12-4,few,TRBJ2-1,TGTGCCAGCACCCCCCCCAGGACTTACATATACAATGAGCAGTTCTTC,CASTPPRTYIYNEQFF
TRBD1,TRBV7-6,few,TRBJ2-3,TGTGCCAGCAGCCCCGGGACAGGGATGATAGATACGCAGTATTTT,CASSPGTGMIDTQYF
TRBD2,TRBV9,few,TRBJ2-5,TGTGCCAGCAGCTCAACTAGCGGGACGGGAGAGACCCAGTACTTC,CASSSTSGTGETQYF
-,TRBV3-1,-,TRBJ2-5,TGTGCCAGCAGCCAACGGACAGACCAAGAGACCCAGTACTTC,CASSQRTDQETQYF
TRBD2,TRBV7-2,few,TRBJ2-3,TGTGCCAGCAGCTTACAGGGGACTAGCGTCACAGATACGCAGTATTTT,CASSLQGTSVTDTQYF
-,TRBV7-9,-,TRBJ1-2,TGTGCCAGCAGCCCCGACGCGTCACGGGGCTACACCTTC,CASSPDASRGYTF
TRBD1,TRBV25-1,few,TRBJ2-2,TGTGCCAGCAGCGACAGGGGGCGTTATGAGGAGCTGTTTTTT,CASSDRGRYEELFF
-,TRBV29-1,few,TRBJ2-3,TGCAGCGTCGAGATCGGTGGGGCGCGGGATACGCAGTATTTT,CSVEIGGARDTQYF
-,TRBV11-3,-,TRBJ2-7,TGTGCCAGCAGCAAGGACAGTTTGGGGGAGCAGTACTTC,CASSKDSLGEQYF
TRBD1,TRBV4-2,few,TRBJ1-5,TGTGCCAGCAGCCCCCTACAGGGGGGGCCCCAGCATTTT,CASSPLQGGPQHF